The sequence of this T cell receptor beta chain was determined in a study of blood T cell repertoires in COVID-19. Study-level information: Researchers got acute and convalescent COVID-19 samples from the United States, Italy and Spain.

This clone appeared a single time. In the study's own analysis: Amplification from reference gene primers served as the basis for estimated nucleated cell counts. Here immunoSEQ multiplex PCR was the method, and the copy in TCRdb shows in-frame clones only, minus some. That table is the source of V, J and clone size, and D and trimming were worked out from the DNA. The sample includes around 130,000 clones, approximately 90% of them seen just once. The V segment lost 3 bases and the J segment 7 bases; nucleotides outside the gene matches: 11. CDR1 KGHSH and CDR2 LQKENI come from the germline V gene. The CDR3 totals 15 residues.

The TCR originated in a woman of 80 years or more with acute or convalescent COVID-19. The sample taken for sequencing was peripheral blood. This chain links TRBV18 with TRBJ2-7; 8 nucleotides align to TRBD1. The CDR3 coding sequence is TGTGCCAGCTCACCGACGGGCAGGGGGCGCCAAGAGCAGTACTTC. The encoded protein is CASSPTGRGRQEQYF.